Listed below are T cell receptor beta chains from one sample, sequenced in a study of T cells after yellow fever vaccination. TCRdb fed the 5' RACE reads into MiXCR, producing one record per CDR3 protein. The sample records about 160,000 distinct CDR3 sequences, 6% to 7.5% being singletons. The sample consisted of CD4+ T cells sorted from PBMCs, taken about 5 days after the first yellow fever vaccination. These receptors originate from a man aged 18 to 29 who received the YFV17D yellow fever vaccine. Both conserved end residues are part of each CDR3.

V | CDR3
TRBV6-2/TRBV6-3 | CASLGRFNYGYTF
TRBV30 | CAWKAGPRSGANVLTF
TRBV11-2 | CASSTILGGGPNEQFF
TRBV6-1 | CASSQQENTEAFF
TRBV5-4 | CASSIKGYKNIQYF
TRBV11-2 | CASSLDRGPNNEQFF
TRBV6-2/TRBV6-3 | CASSYSGQGNTEAFF
TRBV10-3 | CAIRTGTGTSGAFF
TRBV5-1 | CASSFSSAGVGGEKLFF
TRBV24-1 | CATSEPAGVELFF
TRBV10-3 | CAISDRQGNTEAFF
TRBV5-4 | CASSAGAGNTGELFF
TRBV7-2 | CASSLGFGNQPQHF
TRBV20-1 | CSSPRLDTQYF
TRBV7-9 | CASSFRAPGTQYF
TRBV20-1 | CSARGGALQETQYF
TRBV5-1 | CASKRTGTNTEAFF
TRBV7-9 | CASSLRLAAFTDTQYF
TRBV30 | CAWSAMLGQPQHF
TRBV5-6 | CASRVRRVNTEAFF
TRBV4-3 | CASSQDLGGELFF
TRBV9 | CASSVAPGRMNTEAFF
TRBV5-1 | CASRGDHRTGNQFF
TRBV6-1 | CASSGGGLDTQYF
TRBV5-1 | CASSLGVISAGTGRTEAFF
TRBV2 | CASSELTRTDTQYF
TRBV7-2 | CASSRATSLDF
TRBV6-5 | CASSYEAHYGYTF
TRBV9 | CASSPPGTYTQYF